This is a list of T cell receptor beta chains from one sample in a study of T cell changes during pregnancy in multiple sclerosis. Clones were read by immunoSEQ multiplex PCR, and TCRdb kept only the in-frame ones, dropping some. The table records about 59,000 clones, about 93% of them present only once. Sequencing was performed on CD8+ T cells from peripheral blood mononuclear cells, taken in the third trimester of pregnancy. These receptors all stem from a female donor with multiple sclerosis, enrolled in a pregnancy study. Both conserved end residues are part of each CDR3.

v_call	j_call	cdr3_aa
TRBV18	TRBJ2-1	CASSPLGNSNNEQFF
TRBV5-1	TRBJ2-1	CASSRVPGDEQFF
TRBV5-1	TRBJ2-5	CASSLVGLEETQYF
TRBV27	TRBJ2-2	CASSSSNTGELFF
TRBV27	TRBJ2-7	CASSGQMQSYEQYF
TRBV10-1	TRBJ2-1	CASSESVRGRFNEQFF
TRBV7-6	TRBJ2-3	CASRPTSTDTQYF
TRBV28	TRBJ1-5	CASKVRGSNQPQHF
TRBV21-1	TRBJ2-5	CAARRSGGQETQYF
TRBV9	TRBJ2-5	CASSRGTGKGETQYF
TRBV7-8	TRBJ2-1	CASSPTSGSYNEQFF
TRBV28	TRBJ2-5	CASSLPELRTARETQYF
TRBV5-1	TRBJ1-2	CASSSGGTYGYTF
TRBV10-3	TRBJ1-2	CAISESVTGTYGYTF
TRBV2	TRBJ2-1	CASSEAPSDRIMGNEQFF
TRBV6-4	TRBJ2-1	CASSPTSGTVDEQFF
TRBV4-1	TRBJ2-3	CASSQELAGFTDTQYF
TRBV5-1	TRBJ1-2	CASSFGTGEGYTF
TRBV2	TRBJ2-1	CASSEAGGREQFF
TRBV27	TRBJ2-3	CASSLTSHLDTQYF
TRBV27	TRBJ1-5	CASSYTGNQPQHF
TRBV27	TRBJ2-3	CASSLATSGGRDTQYF
TRBV4-1	TRBJ2-1	CASSQVGQGNEQFF
TRBV6-5	TRBJ2-5	CASKGTPSMQTQYF
TRBV27	TRBJ2-1	CASSSTLAGTYNEQFF
TRBV1	TRBJ2-7	CTSMILHRDRVYEQYF